The source of this T cell receptor (beta chain) is a study of CD8+ T cells in alopecia areata. The treatment: oral pan-JAK inhibitor, 5-10 mg twice daily. cDNA reverse transcribed from extracted RNA served as the sequencing template. Only in-frame clones appear in the TCRdb table, and some are missing; sequencing was by immunoSEQ multiplex PCR. The sample yields about 99,000 clones, 85% to 90% seen once. With 8 bases removed from V and 6 bases from J, the gap between germline ends came to 24 bases. Germline CDR1 and CDR2: SNHLY and FYNNEI. The length of the CDR3 is 16 residues. The clonotype comes from a human donor with alopecia areata. The chain is built from TRBV2 and TRBJ2-3; the D call may be TRBD1 or TRBD2 (5 bases each). This specimen consisted of CD8+ T cells sorted from blood, obtained at approximately week 30, from a patient treated with tofacitinib. CDR3 coding DNA: TGTGCCAGCTGCTGGGACGCGGAGAGGAATACGGATACGCAGTATTTT. Its translation: CASCWDAERNTDTQYF.